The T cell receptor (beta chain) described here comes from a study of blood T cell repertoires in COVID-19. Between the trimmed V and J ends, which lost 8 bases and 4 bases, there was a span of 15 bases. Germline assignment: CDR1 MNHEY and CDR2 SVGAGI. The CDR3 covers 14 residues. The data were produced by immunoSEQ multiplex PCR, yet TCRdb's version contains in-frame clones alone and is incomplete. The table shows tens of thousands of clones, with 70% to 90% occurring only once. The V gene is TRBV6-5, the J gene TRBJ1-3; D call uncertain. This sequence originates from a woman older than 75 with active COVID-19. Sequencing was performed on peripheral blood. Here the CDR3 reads CASQRGGLGNTIYF. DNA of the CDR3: TGTGCCAGCCAAAGAGGAGGGTTGGGAAACACCATATATTTT.